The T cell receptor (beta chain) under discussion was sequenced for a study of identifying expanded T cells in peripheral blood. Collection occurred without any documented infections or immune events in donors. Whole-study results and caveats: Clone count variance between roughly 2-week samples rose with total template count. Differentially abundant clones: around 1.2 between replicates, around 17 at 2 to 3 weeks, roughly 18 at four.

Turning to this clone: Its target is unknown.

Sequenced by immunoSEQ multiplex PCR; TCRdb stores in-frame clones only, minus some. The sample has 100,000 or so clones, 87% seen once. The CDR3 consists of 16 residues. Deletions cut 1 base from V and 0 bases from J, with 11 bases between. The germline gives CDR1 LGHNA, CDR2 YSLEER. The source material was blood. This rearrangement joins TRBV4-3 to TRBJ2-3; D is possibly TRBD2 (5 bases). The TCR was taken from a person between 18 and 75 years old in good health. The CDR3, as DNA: TGCGCCAGCAGCCAAGGCGGCGGGTTTAGCACAGATACGCAGTATTTT. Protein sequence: CASSQGGGFSTDTQYF.